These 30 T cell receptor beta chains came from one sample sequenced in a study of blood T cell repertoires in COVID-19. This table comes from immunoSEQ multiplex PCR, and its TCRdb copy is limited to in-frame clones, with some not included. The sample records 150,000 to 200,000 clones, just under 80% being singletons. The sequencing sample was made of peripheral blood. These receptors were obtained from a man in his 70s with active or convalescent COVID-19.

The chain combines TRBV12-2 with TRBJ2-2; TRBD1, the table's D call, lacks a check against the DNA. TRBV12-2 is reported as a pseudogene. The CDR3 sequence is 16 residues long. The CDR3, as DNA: TGTGCAAGTCGCTTAGGGATCAGGGCGAACACCGGGGAGCTGTTTTTT. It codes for CASRLGIRANTGELFF.

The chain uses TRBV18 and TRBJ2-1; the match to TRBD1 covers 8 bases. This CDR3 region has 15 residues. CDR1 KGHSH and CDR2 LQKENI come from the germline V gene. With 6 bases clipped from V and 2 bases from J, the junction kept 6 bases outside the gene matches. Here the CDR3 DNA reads TGTGCCAGCTCCAAGACAGGGGATACCTACAATGAGCAGTTCTTC. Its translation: CASSKTGDTYNEQFF.

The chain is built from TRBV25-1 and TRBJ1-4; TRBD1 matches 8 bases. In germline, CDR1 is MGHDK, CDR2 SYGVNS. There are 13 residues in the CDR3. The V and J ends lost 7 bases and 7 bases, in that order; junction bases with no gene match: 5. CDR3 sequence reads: CASIRTGTEKLFF. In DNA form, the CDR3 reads TGTGCCAGCATCAGGACAGGGACTGAAAAACTGTTTTTT.

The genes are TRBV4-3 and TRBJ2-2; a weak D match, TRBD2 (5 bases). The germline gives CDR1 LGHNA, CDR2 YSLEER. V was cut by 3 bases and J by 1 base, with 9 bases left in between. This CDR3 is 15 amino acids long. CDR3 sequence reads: CASSQNTRNTGELFF. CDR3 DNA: TGCGCCAGCAGCCAGAACACTAGGAACACCGGGGAGCTGTTTTTT.

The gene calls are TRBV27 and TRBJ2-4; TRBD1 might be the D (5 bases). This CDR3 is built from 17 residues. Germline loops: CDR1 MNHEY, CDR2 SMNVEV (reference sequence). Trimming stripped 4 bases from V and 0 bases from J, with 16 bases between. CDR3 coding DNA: TGTGCCAGCAGTTCCAGGGTAGGATTCGAAGCCAAAAACATTCAGTACTTC. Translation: CASSSRVGFEAKNIQYF.

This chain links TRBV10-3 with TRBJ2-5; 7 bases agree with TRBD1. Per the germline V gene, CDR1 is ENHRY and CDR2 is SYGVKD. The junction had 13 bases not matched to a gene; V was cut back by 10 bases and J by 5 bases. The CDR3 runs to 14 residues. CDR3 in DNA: TGTGCCACGGGACAGTCCGGAACCCTGGAGACCCAGTACTTC. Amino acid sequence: CATGQSGTLETQYF.

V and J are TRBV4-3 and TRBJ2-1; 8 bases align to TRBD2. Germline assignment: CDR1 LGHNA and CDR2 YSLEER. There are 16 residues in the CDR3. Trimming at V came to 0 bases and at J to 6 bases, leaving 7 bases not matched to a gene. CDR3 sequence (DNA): TGCGCCAGCAGCCAAGAGGCGGGGGGCCTCCTCAATGAGCAGTTCTTC. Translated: CASSQEAGGLLNEQFF.

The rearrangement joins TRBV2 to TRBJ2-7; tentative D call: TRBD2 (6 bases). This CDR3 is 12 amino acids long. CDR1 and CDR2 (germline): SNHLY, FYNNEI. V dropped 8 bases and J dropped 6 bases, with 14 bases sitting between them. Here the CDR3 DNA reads TGTGCCAGCGGGACGGGGGTGAGCGAGCAGTACTTC. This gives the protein CASGTGVSEQYF.

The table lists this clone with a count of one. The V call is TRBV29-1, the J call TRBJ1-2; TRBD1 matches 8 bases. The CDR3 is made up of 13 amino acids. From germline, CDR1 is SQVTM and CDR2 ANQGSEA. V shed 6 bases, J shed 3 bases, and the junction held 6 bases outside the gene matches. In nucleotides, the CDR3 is TGCAGCGTGGGCGGGGGACAGGACTATGGCTACACCTTC. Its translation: CSVGGGQDYGYTF.

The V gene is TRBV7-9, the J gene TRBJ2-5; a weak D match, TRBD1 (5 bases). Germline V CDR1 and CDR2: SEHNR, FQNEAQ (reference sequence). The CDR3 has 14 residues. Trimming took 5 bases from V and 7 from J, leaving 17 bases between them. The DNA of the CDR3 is TGTGCCAGCAGCCCATCAGCTGCCCAGGGGACCCAGTACTTC. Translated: CASSPSAAQGTQYF.

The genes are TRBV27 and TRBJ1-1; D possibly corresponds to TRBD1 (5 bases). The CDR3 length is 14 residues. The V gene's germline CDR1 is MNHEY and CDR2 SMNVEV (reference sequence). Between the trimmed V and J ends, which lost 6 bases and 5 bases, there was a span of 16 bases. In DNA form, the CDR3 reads TGTGCCAGCAGCTCACAGGACCCTGGGACTGAAGCTTTCTTT. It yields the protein CASSSQDPGTEAFF.

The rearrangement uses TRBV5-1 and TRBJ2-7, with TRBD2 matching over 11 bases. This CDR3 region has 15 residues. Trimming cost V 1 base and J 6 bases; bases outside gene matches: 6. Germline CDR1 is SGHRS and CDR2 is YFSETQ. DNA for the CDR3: TGCGCCAGCAGCTTGTTGACTAGCGGGGACAGCGAGCAGTACTTC. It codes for CASSLLTSGDSEQYF.

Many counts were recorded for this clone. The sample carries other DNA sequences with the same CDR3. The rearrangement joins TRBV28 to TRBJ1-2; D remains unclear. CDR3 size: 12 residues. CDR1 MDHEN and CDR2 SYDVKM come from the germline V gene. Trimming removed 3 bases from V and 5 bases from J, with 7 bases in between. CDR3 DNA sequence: TGTGCCAGCAGTTTGCGGCTATATGGCTACACCTTC. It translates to CASSLRLYGYTF.

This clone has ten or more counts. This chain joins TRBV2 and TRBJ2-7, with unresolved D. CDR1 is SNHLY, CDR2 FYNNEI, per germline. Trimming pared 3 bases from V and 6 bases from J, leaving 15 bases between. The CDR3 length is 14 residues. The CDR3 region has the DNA TGTGCCAGCAGTGAGGGCCGACGCCTTCTCGAGCAGTACTTC. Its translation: CASSEGRRLLEQYF.

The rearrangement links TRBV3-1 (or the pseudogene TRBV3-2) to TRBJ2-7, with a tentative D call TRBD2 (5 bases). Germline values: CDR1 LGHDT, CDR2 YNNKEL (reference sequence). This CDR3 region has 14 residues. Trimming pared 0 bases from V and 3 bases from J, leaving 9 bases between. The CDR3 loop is CASSQDVEDYEQYF. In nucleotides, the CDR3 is TGTGCCAGCAGCCAAGATGTGGAGGACTACGAGCAGTACTTC.

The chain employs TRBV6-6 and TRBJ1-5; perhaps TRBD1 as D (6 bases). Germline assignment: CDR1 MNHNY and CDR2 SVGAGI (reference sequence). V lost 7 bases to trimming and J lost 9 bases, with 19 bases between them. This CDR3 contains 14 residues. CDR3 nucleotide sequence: TGTGCCAGCATCTACAGGGTCGGTTCCGTGCCCCAGCATTTT. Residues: CASIYRVGSVPQHF.

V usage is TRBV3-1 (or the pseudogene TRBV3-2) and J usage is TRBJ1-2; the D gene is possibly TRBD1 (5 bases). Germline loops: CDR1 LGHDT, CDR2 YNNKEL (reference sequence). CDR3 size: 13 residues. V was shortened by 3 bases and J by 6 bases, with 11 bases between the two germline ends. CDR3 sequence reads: CASSQIARDGYTF. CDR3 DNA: TGTGCCAGCAGCCAGATAGCCAGGGATGGCTACACCTTC.

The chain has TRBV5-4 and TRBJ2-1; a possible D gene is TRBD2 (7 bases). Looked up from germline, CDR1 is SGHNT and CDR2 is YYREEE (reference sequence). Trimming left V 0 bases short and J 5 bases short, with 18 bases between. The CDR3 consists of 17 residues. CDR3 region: CASSLALMGGANNEQFF. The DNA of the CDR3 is TGTGCCAGCAGCTTGGCTCTGATGGGGGGGGCGAACAATGAGCAGTTCTTC. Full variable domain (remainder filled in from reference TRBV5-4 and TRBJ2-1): ETGVTQSPTHLIKTRGQQVTLRCSSQSGHNTVSWYQQALGQGPQFIFQYYREEENGRGNFPPRFSGLQFPNYSSELNVNALELDDSALYLCASSLALMGGANNEQFFGPGTRLTVL.

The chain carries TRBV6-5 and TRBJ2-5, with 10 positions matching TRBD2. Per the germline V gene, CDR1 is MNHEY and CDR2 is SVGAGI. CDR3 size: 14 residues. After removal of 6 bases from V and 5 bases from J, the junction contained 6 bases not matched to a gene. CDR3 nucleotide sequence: TGTGCCAGCAGACCACTAGCGGGGTATGAGACCCAGTACTTC. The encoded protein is CASRPLAGYETQYF.

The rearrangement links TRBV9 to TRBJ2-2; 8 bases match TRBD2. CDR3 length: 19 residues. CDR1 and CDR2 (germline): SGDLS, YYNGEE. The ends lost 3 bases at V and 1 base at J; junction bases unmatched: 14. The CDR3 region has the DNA TGTGCCAGCAGCGGATCTCTAGCGGGCGCTACTTTGAACACCGGGGAGCTGTTTTTT. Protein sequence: CASSGSLAGATLNTGELFF.

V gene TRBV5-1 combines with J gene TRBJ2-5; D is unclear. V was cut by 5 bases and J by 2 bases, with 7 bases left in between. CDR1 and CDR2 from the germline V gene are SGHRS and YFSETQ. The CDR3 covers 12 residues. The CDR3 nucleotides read TGCGCCAGCAGTGAACAGCAAGAGACCCAGTACTTC. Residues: CASSEQQETQYF.

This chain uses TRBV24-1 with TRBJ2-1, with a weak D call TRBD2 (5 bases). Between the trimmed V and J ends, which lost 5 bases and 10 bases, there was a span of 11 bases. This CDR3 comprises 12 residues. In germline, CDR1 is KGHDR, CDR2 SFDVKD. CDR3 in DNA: TGTGCCACCAGTGCAAGGACTGGCGAGCAGTTCTTC. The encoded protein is CATSARTGEQFF.

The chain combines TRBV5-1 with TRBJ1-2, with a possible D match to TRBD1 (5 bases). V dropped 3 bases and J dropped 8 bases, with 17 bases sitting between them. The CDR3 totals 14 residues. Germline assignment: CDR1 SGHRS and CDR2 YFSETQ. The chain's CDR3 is CASSYPREGSGYTF. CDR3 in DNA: TGCGCCAGCAGCTACCCCAGGGAGGGGAGCGGCTACACCTTC.

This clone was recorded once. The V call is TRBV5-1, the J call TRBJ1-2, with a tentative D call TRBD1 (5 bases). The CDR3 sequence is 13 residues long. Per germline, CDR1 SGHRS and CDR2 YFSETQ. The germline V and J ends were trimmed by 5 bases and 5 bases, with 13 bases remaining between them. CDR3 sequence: CASSQTGEYGYTF. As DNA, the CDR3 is TGCGCCAGCAGTCAAACAGGAGAATATGGCTACACCTTC.

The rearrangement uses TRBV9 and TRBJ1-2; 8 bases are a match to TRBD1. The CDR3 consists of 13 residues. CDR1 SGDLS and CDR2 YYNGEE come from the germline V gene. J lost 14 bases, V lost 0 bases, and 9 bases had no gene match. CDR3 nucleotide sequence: TGTGCCAGCAGCGTAGTGGCGGGACAGGTAGGGACCTTC. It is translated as CASSVVAGQVGTF. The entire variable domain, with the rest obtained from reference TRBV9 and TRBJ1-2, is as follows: DSGVTQTPKHLITATGQRVTLRCSPRSGDLSVYWYQQSLDQGLQFLIQYYNGEERAKGNILERFSAQQFPDLHSELNLSSLELGDSALYFCASSVVAGQVGTFGSGTRLTVV.

CDR3 residues: CASQTGTSTFTDTQYF. The CDR3 DNA sequence: TGCGCCAGCCAAACAGGGACCTCAACGTTCACAGATACGCAGTATTTT. The chain joins TRBV5-1 to TRBJ2-3, with D possibly being TRBD1 (6 bases). The ends were cut back, 7 bases at V and 2 bases at J, with 20 bases in the middle. This CDR3 contains 16 residues. The germline gives CDR1 SGHRS, CDR2 YFSETQ.

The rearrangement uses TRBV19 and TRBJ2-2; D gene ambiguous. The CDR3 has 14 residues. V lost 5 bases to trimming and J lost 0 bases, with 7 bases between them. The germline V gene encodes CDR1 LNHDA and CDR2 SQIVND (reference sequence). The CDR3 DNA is TGTGCCAGTAGTGGGCAGCCGAACACCGGGGAGCTGTTTTTT. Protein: CASSGQPNTGELFF.

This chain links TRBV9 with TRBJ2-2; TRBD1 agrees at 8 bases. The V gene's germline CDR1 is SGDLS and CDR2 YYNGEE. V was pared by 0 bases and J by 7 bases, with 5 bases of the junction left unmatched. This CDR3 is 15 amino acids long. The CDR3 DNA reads TGTGCCAGCAGCGTAGCGGCAGGGGGCGTCGGGGAGCTGTTTTTT. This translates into CASSVAAGGVGELFF.

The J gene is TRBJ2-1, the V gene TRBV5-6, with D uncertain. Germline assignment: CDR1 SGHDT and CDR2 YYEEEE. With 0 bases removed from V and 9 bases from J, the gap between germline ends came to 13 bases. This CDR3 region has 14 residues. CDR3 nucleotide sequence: TGTGCCAGCAGCTTGGAGATGGTTGTCGGTGAGCAGTTCTTC. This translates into CASSLEMVVGEQFF.

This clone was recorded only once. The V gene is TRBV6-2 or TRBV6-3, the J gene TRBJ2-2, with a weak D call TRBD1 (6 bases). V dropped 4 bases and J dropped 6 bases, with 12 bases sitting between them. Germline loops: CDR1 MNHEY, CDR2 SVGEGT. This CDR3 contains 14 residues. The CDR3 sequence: CASSFTGWSGELFF. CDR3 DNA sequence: TGTGCCAGCAGTTTTACAGGGTGGTCCGGGGAGCTGTTTTTT.